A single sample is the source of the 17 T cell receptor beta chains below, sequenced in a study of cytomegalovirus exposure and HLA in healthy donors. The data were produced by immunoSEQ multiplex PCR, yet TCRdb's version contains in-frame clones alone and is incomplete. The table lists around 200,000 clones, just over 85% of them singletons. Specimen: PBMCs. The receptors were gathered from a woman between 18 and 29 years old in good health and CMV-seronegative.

The DNA of the CDR3 is TGTGCCAGCAGTCGTCCTAGCGGAGCATCCTACGAGCAGTACTTC. Its translation: CASSRPSGASYEQYF. This chain connects TRBV28 to TRBJ2-7; 7 bases map to TRBD2. From germline, CDR1 is MDHEN and CDR2 SYDVKM. CDR3 size: 15 residues. Trimming removed 5 bases from V and 1 base from J; junction bases left unmatched: 8.

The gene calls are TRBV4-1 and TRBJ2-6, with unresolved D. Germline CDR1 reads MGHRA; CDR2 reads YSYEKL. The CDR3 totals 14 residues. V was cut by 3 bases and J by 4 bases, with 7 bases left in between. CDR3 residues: CASSHPLGANVLTF. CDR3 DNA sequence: TGCGCCAGCAGCCACCCCTTAGGGGCCAACGTCCTGACTTTC.

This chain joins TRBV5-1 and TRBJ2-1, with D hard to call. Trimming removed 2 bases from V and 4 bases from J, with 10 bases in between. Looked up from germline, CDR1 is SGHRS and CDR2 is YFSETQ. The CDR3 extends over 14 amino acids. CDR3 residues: CASSFRIDYNEQFF. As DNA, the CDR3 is TGCGCCAGCAGCTTCCGAATAGATTACAATGAGCAGTTCTTC.

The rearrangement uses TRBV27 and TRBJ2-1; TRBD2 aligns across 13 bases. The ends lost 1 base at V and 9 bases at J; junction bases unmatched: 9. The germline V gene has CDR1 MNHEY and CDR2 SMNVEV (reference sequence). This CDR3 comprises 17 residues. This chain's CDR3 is CASSLFEGTSGIGEQFF. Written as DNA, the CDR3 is TGTGCCAGCAGTTTATTTGAAGGGACTAGCGGGATCGGTGAGCAGTTCTTC.

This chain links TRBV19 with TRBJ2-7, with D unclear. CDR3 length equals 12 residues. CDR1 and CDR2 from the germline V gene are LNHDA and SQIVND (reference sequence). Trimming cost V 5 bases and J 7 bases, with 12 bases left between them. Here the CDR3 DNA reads TGTGCCAGTAGTCCGAATCGGTGGGAGCAGTACTTC. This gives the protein CASSPNRWEQYF.

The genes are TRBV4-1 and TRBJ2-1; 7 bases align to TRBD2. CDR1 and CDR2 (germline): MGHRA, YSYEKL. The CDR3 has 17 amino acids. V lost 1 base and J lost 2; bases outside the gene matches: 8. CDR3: CASSQADRSGTYNEQFF. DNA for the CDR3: TGCGCCAGCAGCCAAGCCGACCGGAGCGGGACCTACAATGAGCAGTTCTTC.

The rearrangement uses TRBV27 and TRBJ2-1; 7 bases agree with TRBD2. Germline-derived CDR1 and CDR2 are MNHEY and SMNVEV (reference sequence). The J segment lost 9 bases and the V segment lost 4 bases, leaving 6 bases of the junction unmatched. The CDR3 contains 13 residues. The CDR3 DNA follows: TGTGCCAGCAGTTGGGGCTCGGGGGGTGAGCAGTTCTTC. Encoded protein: CASSWGSGGEQFF.

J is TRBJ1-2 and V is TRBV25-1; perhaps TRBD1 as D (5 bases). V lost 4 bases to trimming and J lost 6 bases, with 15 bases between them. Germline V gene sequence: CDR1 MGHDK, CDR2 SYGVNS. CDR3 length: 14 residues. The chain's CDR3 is CASSGDSLGDGYTF. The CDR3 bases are TGTGCCAGCAGTGGAGATTCCCTAGGGGATGGCTACACCTTC.

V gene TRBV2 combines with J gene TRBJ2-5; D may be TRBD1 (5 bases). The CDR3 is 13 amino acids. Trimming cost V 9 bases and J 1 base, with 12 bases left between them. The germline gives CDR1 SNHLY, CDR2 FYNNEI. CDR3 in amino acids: CASVTEAQETQYF. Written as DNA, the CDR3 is TGTGCCAGTGTGACAGAAGCCCAAGAGACCCAGTACTTC.

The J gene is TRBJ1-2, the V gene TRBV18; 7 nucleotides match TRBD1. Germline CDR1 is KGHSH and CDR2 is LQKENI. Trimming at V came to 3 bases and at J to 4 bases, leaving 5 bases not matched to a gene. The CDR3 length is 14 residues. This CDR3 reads CASSPIGQAYGYTF. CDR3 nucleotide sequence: TGTGCCAGCTCACCGATCGGACAGGCCTATGGCTACACCTTC.

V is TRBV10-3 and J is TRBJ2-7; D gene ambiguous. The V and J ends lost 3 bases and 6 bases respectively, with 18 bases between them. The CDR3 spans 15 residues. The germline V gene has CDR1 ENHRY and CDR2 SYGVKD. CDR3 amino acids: CAISDPHFHGCEQYF. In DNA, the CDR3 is TGTGCCATCAGTGACCCTCACTTCCACGGGTGCGAGCAGTACTTC.

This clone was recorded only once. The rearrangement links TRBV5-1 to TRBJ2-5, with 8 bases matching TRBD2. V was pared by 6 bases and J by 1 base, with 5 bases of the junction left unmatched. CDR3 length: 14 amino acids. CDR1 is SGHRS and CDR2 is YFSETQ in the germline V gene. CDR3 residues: CASNPAGGQETQYF. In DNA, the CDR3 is TGCGCCAGCAACCCTGCGGGGGGCCAAGAGACCCAGTACTTC.

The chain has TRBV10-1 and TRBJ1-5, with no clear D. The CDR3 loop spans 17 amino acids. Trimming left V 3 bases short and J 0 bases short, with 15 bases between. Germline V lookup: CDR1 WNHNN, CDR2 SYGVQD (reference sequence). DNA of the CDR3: TGCGCCAGCAGTGATATATGTCGGGATTATAGCAATCAGCCCCAGCATTTT. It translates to CASSDICRDYSNQPQHF.

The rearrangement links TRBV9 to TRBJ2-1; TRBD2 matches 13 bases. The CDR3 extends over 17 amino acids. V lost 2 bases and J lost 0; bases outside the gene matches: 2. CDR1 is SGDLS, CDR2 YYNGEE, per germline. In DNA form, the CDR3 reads TGTGCCAGCAGCGTGGGACTAGCGGGGAGCTCCTACAATGAGCAGTTCTTC. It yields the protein CASSVGLAGSSYNEQFF. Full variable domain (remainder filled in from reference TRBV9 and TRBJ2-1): DSGVTQTPKHLITATGQRVTLRCSPRSGDLSVYWYQQSLDQGLQFLIQYYNGEERAKGNILERFSAQQFPDLHSELNLSSLELGDSALYFCASSVGLAGSSYNEQFFGPGTRLTVL.

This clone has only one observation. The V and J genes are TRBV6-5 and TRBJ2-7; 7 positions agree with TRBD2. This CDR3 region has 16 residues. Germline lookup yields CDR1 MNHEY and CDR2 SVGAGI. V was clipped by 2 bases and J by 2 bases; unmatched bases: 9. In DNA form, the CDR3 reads TGTGCCAGCAGTTACCGTCTAGCGGCGACCACCTACGAGCAGTACTTC. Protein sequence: CASSYRLAATTYEQYF.

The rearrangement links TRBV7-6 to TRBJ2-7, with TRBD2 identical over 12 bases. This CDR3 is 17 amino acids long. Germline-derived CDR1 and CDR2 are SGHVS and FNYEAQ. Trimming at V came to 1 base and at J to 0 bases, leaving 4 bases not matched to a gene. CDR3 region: CASSLGGLAGFSYEQYF. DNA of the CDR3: TGTGCCAGCAGCTTAGGAGGACTAGCGGGATTCTCCTACGAGCAGTACTTC.

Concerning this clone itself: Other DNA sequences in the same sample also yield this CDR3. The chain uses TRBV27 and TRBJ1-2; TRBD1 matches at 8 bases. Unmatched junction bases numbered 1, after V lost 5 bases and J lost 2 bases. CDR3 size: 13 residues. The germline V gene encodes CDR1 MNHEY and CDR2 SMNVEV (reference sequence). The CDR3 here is CASSRTGNYGYTF. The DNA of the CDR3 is TGTGCCAGCAGTAGGACAGGGAACTATGGCTACACCTTC.